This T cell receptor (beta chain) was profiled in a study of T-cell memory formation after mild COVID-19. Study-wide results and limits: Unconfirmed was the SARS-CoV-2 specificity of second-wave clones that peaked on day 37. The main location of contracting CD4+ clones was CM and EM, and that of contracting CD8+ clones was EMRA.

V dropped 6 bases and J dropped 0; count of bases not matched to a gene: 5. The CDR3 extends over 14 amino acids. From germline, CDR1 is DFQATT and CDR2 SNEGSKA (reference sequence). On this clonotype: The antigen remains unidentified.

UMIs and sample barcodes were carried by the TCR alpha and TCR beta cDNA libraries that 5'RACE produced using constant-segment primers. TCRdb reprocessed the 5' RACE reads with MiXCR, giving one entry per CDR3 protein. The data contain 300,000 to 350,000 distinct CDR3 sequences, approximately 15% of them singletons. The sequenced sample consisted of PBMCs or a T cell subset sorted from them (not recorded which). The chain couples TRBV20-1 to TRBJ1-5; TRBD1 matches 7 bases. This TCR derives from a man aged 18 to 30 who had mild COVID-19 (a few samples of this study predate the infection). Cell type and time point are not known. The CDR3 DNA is TGCAGTGCCAGAAGGGGGCCTAGCAATCAGCCCCAGCATTTT. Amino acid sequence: CSARRGPSNQPQHF.